The TCR beta chain described here comes from a study of control samples from healthy donors and cancer patients. Germline-derived CDR1 and CDR2 are SGHNT and YYREEE (reference sequence). The CDR3 sequence is 14 residues long. The V gene lost 1 base and the J gene lost 1 base, with 8 bases spanning the gap. Data came from immunoSEQ multiplex PCR; TCRdb stores just in-frame clones and leaves some out. The sample lists more than 150,000 clones; 80% to 95% were seen once. Material: blood. The J gene is TRBJ1-1, the V gene TRBV5-4; D not resolved. The sequence was collected from a man between 18 and 35 years old in good health. The CDR3 bases are TGTGCCAGCAGCTTGACGACCGAGAACACTGAAGCTTTCTTT. This encodes CASSLTTENTEAFF.